The clone carrying this T cell receptor beta chain was picked up one time. This entry belongs to a study of blood T cell repertoires in COVID-19. TCRdb keeps only in-frame clones here, not all; method: immunoSEQ multiplex PCR. The repertoire consists of roughly 340,000 clones, with approximately 88% occurring once and the leading ten covering 3%. Seattle participants joined during active infection and were tracked over time. Germline V gene lookup returns CDR1 SNHLY and CDR2 FYNNEI. Trimming removed 7 bases from V and 1 base from J, with 12 bases in between. The CDR3 length is 14 residues. The sample comprised peripheral blood. The sequence was collected from a woman aged 25 to 39 with COVID-19, enrolled during active disease. The chain combines TRBV2 with TRBJ2-3; TRBD2 might be the D (5 bases). The CDR3 sequence is CASNPAGGTDTQYF. The CDR3 coding sequence is TGTGCCAGCAATCCTGCGGGCGGCACAGATACGCAGTATTTT.